The T cell receptor (beta chain) under discussion was sequenced for a study of PD-1 blockade in classical Hodgkin lymphoma. A word on this clone: Its antigen is still unknown.

Time point denoted: newly diagnosed, previously untreated cHL patient sample. By magnetic negative selection, CD4+ T cells were purified from thawed PBMCs. The authors compared against newly diagnosed, untreated classical Hodgkin lymphoma PBMCs. Germline V gene data show CDR1 as MGHRA and CDR2 as YSYEKL. V was pared by 0 bases and J by 3 bases, with 2 bases of the junction left unmatched. The CDR3 extends over 14 amino acids. Measured with immunoSEQ multiplex PCR; TCRdb has only the in-frame clones, and not every one. The table lists 15,000 or so clones, around 93% of them singletons. Whole-study results and caveats: In newly diagnosed patients, baseline TCR diversity was reportedly below that of healthy donors. Repertoires differed for reasons still undefined, possibly disease activity or prior therapy.

The receptor was isolated from a human donor with classical Hodgkin lymphoma. The sample comprised CD4+ T cells from blood. The V gene is TRBV4-1, the J gene TRBJ2-7, with 7 bases aligning to TRBD1. Here the CDR3 reads CASSQDWDSYEQYF. The CDR3 nucleotides read TGCGCCAGCAGCCAAGATTGGGACAGCTACGAGCAGTACTTC.